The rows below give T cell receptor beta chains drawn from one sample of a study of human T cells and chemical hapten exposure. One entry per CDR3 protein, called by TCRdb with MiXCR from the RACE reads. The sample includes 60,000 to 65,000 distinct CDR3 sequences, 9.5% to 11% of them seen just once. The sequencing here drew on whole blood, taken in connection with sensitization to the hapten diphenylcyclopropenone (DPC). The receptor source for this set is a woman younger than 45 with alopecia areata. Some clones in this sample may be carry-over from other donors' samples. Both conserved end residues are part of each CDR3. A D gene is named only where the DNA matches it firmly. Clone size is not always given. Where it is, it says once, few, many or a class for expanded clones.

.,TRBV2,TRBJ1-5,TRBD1,TGTGCCAGCAGCTCGGGACAGGGGGTTTTTGGCAATCAGCCCCAGCATTTT,CASSSGQGVFGNQPQHF
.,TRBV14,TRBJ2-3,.,TGTGCCAGCAGCCGATTCCCTAGCACAGATACGCAGTATTTT,CASSRFPSTDTQYF
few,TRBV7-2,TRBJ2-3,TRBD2,TGTGCCAGCAGTCGGGGGGTTGTGGATACGCAGTATTTT,CASSRGVVDTQYF
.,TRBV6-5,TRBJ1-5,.,TGTGCCAGCATGAGGTATAGAGGCAGCAATCAGCCCCAGCATTTT,CASMRYRGSNQPQHF
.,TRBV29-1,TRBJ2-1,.,TGCAGCGTGAGAGCTCGGAGGGGCGATGAGCAGTTCTTC,CSVRARRGDEQFF
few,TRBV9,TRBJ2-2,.,TGTGCCAGCAGCGTGAGGGCAGGGGTCACCGGGGAGCTGTTTTTT,CASSVRAGVTGELFF
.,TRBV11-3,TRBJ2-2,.,TGTGCCAGCAGCTTAGAGGGACGGCCCGGGGAGCTGTTTTTT,CASSLEGRPGELFF
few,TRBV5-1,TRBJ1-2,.,TGCGCCAGCAGCTTAGAGGGGACCGTCTATGGCTACACCTTC,CASSLEGTVYGYTF
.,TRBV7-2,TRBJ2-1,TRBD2,TGTGCCAGCAGCTTCAATATCCGGGAGGGCCCGGGGAATGAGCAGTTCTTC,CASSFNIREGPGNEQFF
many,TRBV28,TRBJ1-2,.,TGTGCCAGCAGTTTAGGCCTCTATGGCTACACCTTC,CASSLGLYGYTF
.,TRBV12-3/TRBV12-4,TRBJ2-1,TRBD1,TGTGCCAGCAGCGCCGGGGGGACAGGGAACAATGAGCAGTTCTTC,CASSAGGTGNNEQFF
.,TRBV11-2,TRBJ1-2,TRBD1,TGTGCCAGCAGCTTTAACGACAGGGACCATGGCTACACCTTC,CASSFNDRDHGYTF
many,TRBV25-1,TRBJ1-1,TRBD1,TGTGCCAGCAGTCGGACAGGGCCAAGCGAAGCTTTCTTT,CASSRTGPSEAFF
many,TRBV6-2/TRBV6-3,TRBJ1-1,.,TGTGCCAGCAGTTACAGGCTCCAGCTGAACACTGAAGCTTTCTTT,CASSYRLQLNTEAFF
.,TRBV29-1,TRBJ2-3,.,TGCAGCACCACTCAAGATACGCAGTATTTT,CSTTQDTQYF
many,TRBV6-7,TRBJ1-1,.,TGTGCCAGCAGTTACGTTTCGGCTGAAGCTTTCTTT,CASSYVSAEAFF
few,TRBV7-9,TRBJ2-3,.,TGTGCCAGCACCCCAGGTGAGGGCCGCGTGATAGATACGCAGTATTTT,CASTPGEGRVIDTQYF
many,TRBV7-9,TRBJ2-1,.,TGTGCCAGCAGCTTACCGCGTTCTTACAATGAGCAGTTCTTC,CASSLPRSYNEQFF
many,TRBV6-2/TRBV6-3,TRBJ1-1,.,TGTGCCAGCAACCCGACGGCTAACACTGAAGCTTTCTTT,CASNPTANTEAFF
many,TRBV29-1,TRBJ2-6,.,TGCAGCGTTGCATACTCTGGGGCCAACGTCCTGACTTTC,CSVAYSGANVLTF
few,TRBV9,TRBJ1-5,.,TGTGCCAGCAGCGCGGCACCTAATAGCAATCAGCCCCAGCATTTT,CASSAAPNSNQPQHF
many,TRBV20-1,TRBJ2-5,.,TGCAGTGCTGGACTCCTAAGGGCCCAGACCCAGTACTTC,CSAGLLRAQTQYF
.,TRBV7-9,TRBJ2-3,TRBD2,TGTGCCAGCAGCTTTGGGGACTACCCAGATACGCTGTATTTT,CASSFGDYPDTLYF
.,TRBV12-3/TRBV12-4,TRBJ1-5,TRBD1,TGTGCCAGCAGATACGGACAGGGCGGTCAGCCCCAGCATTTT,CASRYGQGGQPQHF
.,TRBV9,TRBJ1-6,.,TGTGCCAGCAGCGAAAGGACAGACTATAATTCACCCCTCCACTTT,CASSERTDYNSPLHF
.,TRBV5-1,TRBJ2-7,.,TGCGCCAGCAGCTTGGAGGCAGACTCCTACGAGCAGTACTTC,CASSLEADSYEQYF
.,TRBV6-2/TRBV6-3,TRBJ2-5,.,TGTGCCAGCAGGCCCACAGGGAACCAAGAGACCCAGTACTTC,CASRPTGNQETQYF
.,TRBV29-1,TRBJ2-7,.,TGCAGCGTTGCATTAGCGGCAGGCGAGCAGTACTTC,CSVALAAGEQYF
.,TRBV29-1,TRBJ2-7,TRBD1,TGCAGCGTTGACCGACGGACAGGGGGGTCCTACGAGCAGTACTTC,CSVDRRTGGSYEQYF
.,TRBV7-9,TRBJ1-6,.,TGTGCCAGCAGCTCCAGGGATCTGAATTCACCCCTCCACTTT,CASSSRDLNSPLHF
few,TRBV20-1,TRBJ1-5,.,TGCAGTGCTAGGGAGTTAGGACAGCCCAATCAGCCCCAGCATTTT,CSARELGQPNQPQHF
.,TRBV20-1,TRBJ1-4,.,TGCAGGGCACAGGGCGGGGAGGAAAAACTGTTTTTT,CRAQGGEEKLFF
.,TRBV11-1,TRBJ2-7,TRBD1,TGTGCCAGCAGCGATAGGACAGGGGACTCCTACGAGCAGTACTTC,CASSDRTGDSYEQYF
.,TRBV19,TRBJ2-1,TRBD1,TGTGCCAGTACCATACAGGGGAACTTGTACAATGAGCAGTTCTTC,CASTIQGNLYNEQFF
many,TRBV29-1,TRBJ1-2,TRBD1,TGCAGCGTTGGCGAACAGGGGGCGGGCTATGGCTACACCTTC,CSVGEQGAGYGYTF
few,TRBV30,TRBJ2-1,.,TGTGCCTGGAAAGAACAGCGCAGCTCCTACAATGAGCAGTTCTTC,CAWKEQRSSYNEQFF
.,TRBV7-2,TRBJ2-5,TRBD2,TGTGCCAGCAGCCGATACGGACTAGGGGAAGAGACCCAGTACTTC,CASSRYGLGEETQYF
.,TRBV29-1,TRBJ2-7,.,TGCAGCGTTTTGGTGACAGTCCACGAGCAGTACTTC,CSVLVTVHEQYF
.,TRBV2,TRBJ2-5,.,TGTGCCAGCAGTGAAGTCCCCAGAGGGGCGGAGACCCAGTACTTC,CASSEVPRGAETQYF
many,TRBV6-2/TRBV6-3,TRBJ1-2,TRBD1,TGTGCCAGCAGTTACTCCTCCGGGACAGGCAAAGGCTACACCTTC,CASSYSSGTGKGYTF
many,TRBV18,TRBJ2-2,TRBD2,TGTGCCAGCTCACCACCCCCAGCGGGAAACACCGGGGAGCTGTTTTTT,CASSPPPAGNTGELFF
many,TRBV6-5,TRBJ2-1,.,TGTGCCAGCAGCTCCCTTCCTAGCGCCAGCGCCGACAATGAGCAGTTCTTC,CASSSLPSASADNEQFF
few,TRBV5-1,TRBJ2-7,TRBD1,TGCGCCAGTTCCTTGGGACAGACCCTCGACGGGCAGTACTTC,CASSLGQTLDGQYF